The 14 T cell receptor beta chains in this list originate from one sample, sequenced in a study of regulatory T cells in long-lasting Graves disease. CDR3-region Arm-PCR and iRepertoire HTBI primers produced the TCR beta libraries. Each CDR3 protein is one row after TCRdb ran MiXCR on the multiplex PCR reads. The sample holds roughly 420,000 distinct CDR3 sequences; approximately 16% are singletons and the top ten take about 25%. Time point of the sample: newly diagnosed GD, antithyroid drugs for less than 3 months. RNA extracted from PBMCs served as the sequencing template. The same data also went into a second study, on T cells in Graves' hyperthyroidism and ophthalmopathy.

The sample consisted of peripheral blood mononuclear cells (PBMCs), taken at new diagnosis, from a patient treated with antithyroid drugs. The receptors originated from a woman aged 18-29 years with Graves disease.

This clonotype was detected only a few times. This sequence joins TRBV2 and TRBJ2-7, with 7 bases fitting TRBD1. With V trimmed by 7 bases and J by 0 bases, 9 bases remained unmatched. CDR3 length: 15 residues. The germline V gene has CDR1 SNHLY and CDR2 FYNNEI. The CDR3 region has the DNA TGTGCCAGCACTAAGGACAGGAAACTCTCCTACGAGCAGTACTTC. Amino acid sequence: CASTKDRKLSYEQYF. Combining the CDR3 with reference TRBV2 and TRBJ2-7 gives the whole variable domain EPEVTQTPSHQVTQMGQEVILRCVPISNHLYFYWYRQILGQKVEFLVSFYNNEISEKSEIFDDQFSVERPDGSNFTLKIRSTKLEDSAMYFCASTKDRKLSYEQYFGPGTRLTVT.

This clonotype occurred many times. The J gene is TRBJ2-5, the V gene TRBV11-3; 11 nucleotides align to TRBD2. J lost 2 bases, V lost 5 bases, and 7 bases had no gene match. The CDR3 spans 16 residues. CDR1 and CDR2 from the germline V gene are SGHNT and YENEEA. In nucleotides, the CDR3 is TGTGCCAGCAGCACACGACTAGCGGGGATTCAAGAGACCCAGTACTTC. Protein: CASSTRLAGIQETQYF.

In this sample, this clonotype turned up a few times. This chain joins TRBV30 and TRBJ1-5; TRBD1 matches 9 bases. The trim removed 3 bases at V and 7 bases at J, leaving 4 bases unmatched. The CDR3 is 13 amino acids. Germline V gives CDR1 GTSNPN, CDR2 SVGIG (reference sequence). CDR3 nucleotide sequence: TGTGCCTGGAGGGACAGGGGACGGCAGCCCCAGCATTTT. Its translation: CAWRDRGRQPQHF.

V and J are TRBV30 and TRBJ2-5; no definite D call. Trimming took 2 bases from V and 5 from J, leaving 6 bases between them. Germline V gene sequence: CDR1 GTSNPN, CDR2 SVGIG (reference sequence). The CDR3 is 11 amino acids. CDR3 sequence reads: CAWSYKETQYF. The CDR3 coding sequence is TGTGCCTGGAGTTATAAGGAGACCCAGTACTTC.

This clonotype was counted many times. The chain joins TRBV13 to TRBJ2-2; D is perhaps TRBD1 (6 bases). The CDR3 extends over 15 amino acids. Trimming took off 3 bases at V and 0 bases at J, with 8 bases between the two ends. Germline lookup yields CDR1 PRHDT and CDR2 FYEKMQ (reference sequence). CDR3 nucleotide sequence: TGTGCCAGCAGCTTGGGACACACGAACACCGGGGAGCTGTTTTTT. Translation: CASSLGHTNTGELFF.

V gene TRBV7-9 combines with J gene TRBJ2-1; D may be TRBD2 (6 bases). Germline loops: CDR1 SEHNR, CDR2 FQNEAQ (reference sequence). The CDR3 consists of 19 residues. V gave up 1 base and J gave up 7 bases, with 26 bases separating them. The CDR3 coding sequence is TGTGCCAGCAGCTTAGACTCCCCCCCCCCAGAAACTAGCAGTAATGAGCAGTTCTTC. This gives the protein CASSLDSPPPETSSNEQFF.

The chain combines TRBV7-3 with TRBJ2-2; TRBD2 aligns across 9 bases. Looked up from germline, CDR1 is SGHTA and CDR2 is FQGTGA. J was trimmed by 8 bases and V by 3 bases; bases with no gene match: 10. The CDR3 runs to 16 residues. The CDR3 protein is CASSFGREGRPGELFF. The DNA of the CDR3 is TGTGCCAGCAGCTTTGGGCGGGAGGGCCGCCCTGGGGAGCTGTTTTTT.

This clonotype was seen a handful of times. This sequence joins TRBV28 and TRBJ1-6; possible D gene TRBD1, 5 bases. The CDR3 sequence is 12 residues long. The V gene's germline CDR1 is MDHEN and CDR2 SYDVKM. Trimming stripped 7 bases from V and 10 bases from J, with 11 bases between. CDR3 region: CASNQGRSPLHF. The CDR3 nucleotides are TGTGCCAGCAATCAGGGCCGGTCACCCCTCCACTTT. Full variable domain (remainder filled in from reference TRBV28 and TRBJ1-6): DVKVTQSSRYLVKRTGEKVFLECVQDMDHENMFWYRQDPGLGLRLIYFSYDVKMKEKGDIPEGYSVSREKKERFSLILESASTNQTSMYLCASNQGRSPLHFGNGTRLTVT.

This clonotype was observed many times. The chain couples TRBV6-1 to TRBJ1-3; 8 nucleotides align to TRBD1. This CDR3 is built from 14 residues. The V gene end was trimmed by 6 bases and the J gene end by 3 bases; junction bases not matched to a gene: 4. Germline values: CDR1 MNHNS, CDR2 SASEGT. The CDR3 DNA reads TGTGCCAGCAGACACGACAGGGGTGGAAACACCATATATTTT. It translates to CASRHDRGGNTIYF.

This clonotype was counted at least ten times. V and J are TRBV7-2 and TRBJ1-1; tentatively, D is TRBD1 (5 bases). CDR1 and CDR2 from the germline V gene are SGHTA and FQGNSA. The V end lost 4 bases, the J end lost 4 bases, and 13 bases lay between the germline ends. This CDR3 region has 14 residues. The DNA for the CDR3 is TGTGCCAGCAGCTCCAGGGTGCGTCGCACTGAAGCTTTCTTT. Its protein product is CASSSRVRRTEAFF. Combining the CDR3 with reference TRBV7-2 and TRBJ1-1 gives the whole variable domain GAGVSQSPSNKVTEKGKDVELRCDPISGHTALYWYRQSLGQGLEFLIYFQGNSAPDKSGLPSDRFSAERTGGSVSTLTIQRTQQEDSAVYLCASSSRVRRTEAFFGQGTRLTVV.

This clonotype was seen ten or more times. The chain's CDR3 is CASSHRGGQFMNTEAFF. The CDR3 DNA is TGTGCCAGCAGCCACAGGGGGGGACAGTTCATGAACACTGAAGCTTTCTTT. The chain links TRBV3-1 to TRBJ1-1; 7 nucleotides align to TRBD1. The CDR3 is 17 residues long. Trimming removed 3 bases from V and 0 bases from J; junction bases left unmatched: 10. Germline-derived CDR1 and CDR2 are LGHDT and YNNKEL (reference sequence).

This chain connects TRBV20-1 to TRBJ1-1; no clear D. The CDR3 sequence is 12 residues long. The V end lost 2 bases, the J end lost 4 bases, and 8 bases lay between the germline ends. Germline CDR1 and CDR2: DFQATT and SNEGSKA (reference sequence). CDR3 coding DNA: TGCAGTGCTAGACTGGACTCCACTGAAGCTTTCTTT. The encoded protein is CSARLDSTEAFF.

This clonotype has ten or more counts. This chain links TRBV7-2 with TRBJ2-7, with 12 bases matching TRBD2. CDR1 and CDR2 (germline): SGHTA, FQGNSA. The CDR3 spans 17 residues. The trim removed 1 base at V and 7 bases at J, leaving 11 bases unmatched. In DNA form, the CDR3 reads TGTGCCAGCAGCTTAGTCCCTAGCGGGAGGGCCCAAGGGGAGCAGTACTTC. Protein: CASSLVPSGRAQGEQYF.

The CDR3 protein is CASSSPGQGVFYEQYF. The DNA for the CDR3 is TGTGCCAGCAGTTCACCGGGACAGGGGGTTTTCTACGAGCAGTACTTC. The V call is TRBV28, the J call TRBJ2-7; TRBD1 agrees at 11 bases. The ends lost 4 bases at V and 3 bases at J; junction bases unmatched: 8. Germline values: CDR1 MDHEN, CDR2 SYDVKM. The CDR3 has 16 residues.